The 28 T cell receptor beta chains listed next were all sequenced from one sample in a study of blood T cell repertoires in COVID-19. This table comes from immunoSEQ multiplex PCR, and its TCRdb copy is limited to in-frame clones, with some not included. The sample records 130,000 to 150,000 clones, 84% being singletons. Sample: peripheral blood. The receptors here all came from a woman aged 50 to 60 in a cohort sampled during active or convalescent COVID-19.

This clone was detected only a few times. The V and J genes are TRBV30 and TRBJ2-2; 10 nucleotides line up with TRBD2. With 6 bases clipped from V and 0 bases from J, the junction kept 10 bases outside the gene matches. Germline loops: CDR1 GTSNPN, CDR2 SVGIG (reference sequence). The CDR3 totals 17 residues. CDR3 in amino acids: CACVGIAGGANTGELFF. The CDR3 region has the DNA TGTGCCTGCGTGGGTATAGCGGGGGGCGCGAACACCGGGGAGCTGTTTTTT.

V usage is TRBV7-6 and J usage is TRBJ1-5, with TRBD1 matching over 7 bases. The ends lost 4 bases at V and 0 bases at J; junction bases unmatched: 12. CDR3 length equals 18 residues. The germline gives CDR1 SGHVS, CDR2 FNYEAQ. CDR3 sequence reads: CASSSGQGENYSNQPQHF. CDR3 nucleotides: TGTGCCAGCAGCTCCGGTCAGGGGGAGAATTATAGCAATCAGCCCCAGCATTTT.

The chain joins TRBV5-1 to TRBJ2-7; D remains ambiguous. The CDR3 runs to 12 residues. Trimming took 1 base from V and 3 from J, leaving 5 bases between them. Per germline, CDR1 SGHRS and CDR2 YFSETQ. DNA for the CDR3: TGCGCCAGCAGCTTGTCCGGCTACGAGCAGTACTTC. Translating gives CASSLSGYEQYF.

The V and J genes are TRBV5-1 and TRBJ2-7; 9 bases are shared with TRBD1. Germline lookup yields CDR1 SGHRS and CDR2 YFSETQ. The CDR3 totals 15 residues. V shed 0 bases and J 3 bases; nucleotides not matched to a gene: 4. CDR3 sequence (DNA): TGCGCCAGCAGCTTGGTGACAGGGGGTAACTACGAGCAGTACTTC. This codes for CASSLVTGGNYEQYF.

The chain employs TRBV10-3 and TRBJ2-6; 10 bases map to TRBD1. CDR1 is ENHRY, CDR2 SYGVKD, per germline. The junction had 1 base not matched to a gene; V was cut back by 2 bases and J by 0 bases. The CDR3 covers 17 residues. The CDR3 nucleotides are TGTGCCATCAGTGAGCGGACAGGGGGCTCTGGGGCCAACGTCCTGACTTTC. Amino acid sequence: CAISERTGGSGANVLTF.

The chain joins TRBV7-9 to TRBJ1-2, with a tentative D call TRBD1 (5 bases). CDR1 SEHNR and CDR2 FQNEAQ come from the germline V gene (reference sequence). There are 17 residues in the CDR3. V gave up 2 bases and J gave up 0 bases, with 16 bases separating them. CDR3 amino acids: CASSLRDSRRANYGYTF. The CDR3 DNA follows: TGTGCCAGCAGCTTACGTGACAGCCGGAGAGCTAACTATGGCTACACCTTC.

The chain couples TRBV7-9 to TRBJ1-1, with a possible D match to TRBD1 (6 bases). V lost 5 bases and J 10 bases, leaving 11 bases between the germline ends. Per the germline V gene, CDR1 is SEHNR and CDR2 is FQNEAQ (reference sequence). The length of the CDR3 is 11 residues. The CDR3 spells CASSPRGGAFF. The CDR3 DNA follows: TGTGCCAGCAGCCCCAGAGGGGGAGCTTTCTTT.

The CDR3 loop reads CASSQGGRGQPQHF. CDR3 bases: TGTGCCAGCAGCCAAGGGGGGAGGGGACAGCCCCAGCATTTT. This chain connects TRBV3-1 (or the pseudogene TRBV3-2) to TRBJ1-5, with D perhaps TRBD1 (5 bases). Per the germline V gene, CDR1 is LGHDT and CDR2 is YNNKEL (reference sequence). The CDR3 consists of 14 residues. Trimming left V 1 base short and J 7 bases short, with 11 bases between.

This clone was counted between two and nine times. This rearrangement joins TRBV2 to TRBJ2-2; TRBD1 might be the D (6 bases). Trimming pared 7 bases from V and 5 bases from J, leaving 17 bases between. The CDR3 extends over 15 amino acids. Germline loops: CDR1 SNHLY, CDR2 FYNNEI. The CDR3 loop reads CASILERQGTGELFF. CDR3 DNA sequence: TGTGCCAGCATATTAGAGCGGCAGGGGACCGGGGAGCTGTTTTTT.

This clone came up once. The CDR3 is CASTKSGGANEKLFF. The CDR3 nucleotides are TGTGCCAGCACTAAATCCGGGGGGGCAAATGAAAAACTGTTTTTT. The chain combines TRBV9 with TRBJ1-4, with D possibly matching TRBD1 (6 bases). Trimming removed 6 bases at V and 5 bases at J, with 17 bases between. CDR3 length: 15 residues. Germline values: CDR1 SGDLS, CDR2 YYNGEE.

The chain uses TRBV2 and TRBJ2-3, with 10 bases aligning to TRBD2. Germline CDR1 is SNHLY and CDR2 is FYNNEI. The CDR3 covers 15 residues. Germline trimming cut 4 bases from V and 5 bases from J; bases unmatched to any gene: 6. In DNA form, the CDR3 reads TGTGCCAGCAGTGTTAGCGGGGGGAGGGGAGATACGCAGTATTTT. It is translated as CASSVSGGRGDTQYF.

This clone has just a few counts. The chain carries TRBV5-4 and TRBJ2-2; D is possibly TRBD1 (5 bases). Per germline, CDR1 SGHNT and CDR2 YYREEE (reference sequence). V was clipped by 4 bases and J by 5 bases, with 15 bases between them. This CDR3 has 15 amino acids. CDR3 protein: CASSLLGDLTGELFF. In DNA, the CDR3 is TGTGCCAGCAGCCTGCTAGGGGATTTAACCGGGGAGCTGTTTTTT.

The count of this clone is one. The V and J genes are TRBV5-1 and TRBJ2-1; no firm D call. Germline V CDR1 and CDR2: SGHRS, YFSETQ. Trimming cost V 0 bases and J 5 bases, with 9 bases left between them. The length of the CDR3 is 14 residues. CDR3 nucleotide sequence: TGCGCCAGCAGCTTGGGTGAGATCCACAATGAGCAGTTCTTC. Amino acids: CASSLGEIHNEQFF.

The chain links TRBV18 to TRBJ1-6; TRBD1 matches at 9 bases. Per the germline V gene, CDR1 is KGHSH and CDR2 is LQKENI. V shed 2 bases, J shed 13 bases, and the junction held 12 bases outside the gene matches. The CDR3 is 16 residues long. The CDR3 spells CASSPGQGTSPPPLHF. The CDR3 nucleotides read TGTGCCAGCTCACCAGGACAGGGGACATCGCCTCCCCCCCTCCACTTT.

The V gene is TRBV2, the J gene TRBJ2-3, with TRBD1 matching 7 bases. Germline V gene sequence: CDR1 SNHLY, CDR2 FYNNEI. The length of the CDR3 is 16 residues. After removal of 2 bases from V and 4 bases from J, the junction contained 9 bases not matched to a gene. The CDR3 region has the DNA TGTGCCAGCAGTGAAACCAGGGGGTTACGGTCAGATACGCAGTATTTT. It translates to CASSETRGLRSDTQYF.

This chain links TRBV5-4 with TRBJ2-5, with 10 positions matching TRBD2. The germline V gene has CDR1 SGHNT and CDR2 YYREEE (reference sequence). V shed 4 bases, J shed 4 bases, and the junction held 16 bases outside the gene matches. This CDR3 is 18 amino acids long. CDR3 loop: CASSPTAGSGGLLETQYF. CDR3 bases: TGTGCCAGCAGCCCCACCGCGGGTAGCGGGGGGCTCCTAGAGACCCAGTACTTC.

This CDR3 reads CASSVLAMNTEAFF. The CDR3 bases are TGTGCCAGCAGCGTATTAGCTATGAACACTGAAGCTTTCTTT. The genes are TRBV9 and TRBJ1-1; no clear D gene. The length of the CDR3 is 14 residues. CDR1 is SGDLS, CDR2 YYNGEE, per germline. V lost 1 base and J lost 0, with 7 bases in between.

CDR3 in amino acids: CASRPPGSISTEAFF. The CDR3 DNA sequence: TGTGCCAGCAGACCTCCAGGGTCGATTAGCACTGAAGCTTTCTTT. The gene calls are TRBV6-2 or TRBV6-3 and TRBJ1-1; D may be TRBD1 (5 bases). CDR3 length: 15 amino acids. From germline, CDR1 is MNHEY and CDR2 SVGEGT. The V end lost 6 bases, the J end lost 4 bases, and 18 bases lay between the germline ends.

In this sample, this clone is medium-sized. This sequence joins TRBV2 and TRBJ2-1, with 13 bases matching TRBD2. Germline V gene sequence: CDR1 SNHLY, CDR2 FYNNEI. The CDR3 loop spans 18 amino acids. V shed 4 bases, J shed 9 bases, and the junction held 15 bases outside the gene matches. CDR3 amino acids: CASSGIGMTSGGIGEQFF. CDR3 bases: TGTGCCAGCAGTGGAATTGGGATGACTAGCGGGGGGATCGGTGAGCAGTTCTTC.

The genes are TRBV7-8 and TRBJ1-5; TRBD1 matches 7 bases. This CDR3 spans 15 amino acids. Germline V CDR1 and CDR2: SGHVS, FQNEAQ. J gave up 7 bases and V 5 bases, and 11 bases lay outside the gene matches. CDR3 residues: CASSQMTGTRQPQHF. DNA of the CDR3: TGTGCCAGCAGCCAGATGACAGGGACGCGGCAGCCCCAGCATTTT.

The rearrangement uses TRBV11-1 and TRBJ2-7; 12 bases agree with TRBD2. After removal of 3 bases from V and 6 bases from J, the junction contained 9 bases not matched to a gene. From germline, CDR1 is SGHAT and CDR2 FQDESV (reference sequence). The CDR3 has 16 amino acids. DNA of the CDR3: TGTGCCAGCAGCTTTTTGGGAACTAGCGGGGGGTCCGAGCAGTACTTC. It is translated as CASSFLGTSGGSEQYF.

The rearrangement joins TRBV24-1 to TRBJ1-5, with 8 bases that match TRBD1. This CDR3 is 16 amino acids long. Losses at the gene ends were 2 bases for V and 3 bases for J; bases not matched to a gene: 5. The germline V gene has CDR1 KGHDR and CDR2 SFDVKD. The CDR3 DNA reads TGTGCCACCAGTGATTCTGGACAGGGAGACAATCAGCCCCAGCATTTT. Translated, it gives CATSDSGQGDNQPQHF.

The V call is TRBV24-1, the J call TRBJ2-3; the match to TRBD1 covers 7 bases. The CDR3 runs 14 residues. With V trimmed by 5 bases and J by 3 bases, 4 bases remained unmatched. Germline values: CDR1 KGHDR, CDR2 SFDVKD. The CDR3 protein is CATSGGQNTDTQYF. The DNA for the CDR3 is TGTGCCACCAGTGGGGGACAGAATACAGATACGCAGTATTTT.

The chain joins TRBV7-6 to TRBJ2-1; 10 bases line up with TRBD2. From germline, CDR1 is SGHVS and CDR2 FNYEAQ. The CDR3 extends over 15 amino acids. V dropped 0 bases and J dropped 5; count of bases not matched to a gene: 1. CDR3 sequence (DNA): TGTGCCAGCAGCTTAGCAGCGGGGGGGGACAATGAGCAGTTCTTC. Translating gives CASSLAAGGDNEQFF.

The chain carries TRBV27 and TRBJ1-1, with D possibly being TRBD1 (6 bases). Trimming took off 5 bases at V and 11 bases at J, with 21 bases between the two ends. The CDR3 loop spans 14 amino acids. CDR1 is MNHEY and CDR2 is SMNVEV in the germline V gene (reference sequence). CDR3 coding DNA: TGTGCCAGCAGTCCCTTGACAGGTCGTATGCAGGCTTTCTTT. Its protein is CASSPLTGRMQAFF.

The CDR3 loop reads CASTQGLKGTEAFF. CDR3 sequence (DNA): TGTGCCAGTACACAGGGGCTAAAAGGCACTGAAGCTTTCTTT. This sequence joins TRBV19 and TRBJ1-1; 7 bases are a match to TRBD1. This CDR3 contains 14 residues. The germline V gene encodes CDR1 LNHDA and CDR2 SQIVND (reference sequence). The trim removed 7 bases at V and 4 bases at J, leaving 9 bases unmatched. Full variable domain (outside the CDR3, taken from reference TRBV19 and TRBJ1-1): DGGITQSPKYLFRKEGQNVTLSCEQNLNHDAMYWYRQDPGQGLRLIYYSQIVNDFQKGDIAEGYSVSREKKESFPLTVTSAQKNPTAFYLCASTQGLKGTEAFFGQGTRLTVV.

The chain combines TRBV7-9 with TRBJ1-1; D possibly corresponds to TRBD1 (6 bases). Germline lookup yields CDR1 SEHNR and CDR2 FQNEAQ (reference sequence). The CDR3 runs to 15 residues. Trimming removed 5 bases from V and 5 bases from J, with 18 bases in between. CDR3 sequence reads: CASSTNLRGRTEAFF. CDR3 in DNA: TGTGCCAGCAGCACAAACCTCAGGGGCCGGACTGAAGCTTTCTTT.

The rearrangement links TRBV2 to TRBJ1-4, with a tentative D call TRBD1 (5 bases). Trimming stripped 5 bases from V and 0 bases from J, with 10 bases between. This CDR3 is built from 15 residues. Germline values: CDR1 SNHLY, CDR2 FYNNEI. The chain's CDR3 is CASSPDISTNEKLFF. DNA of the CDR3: TGTGCCAGCAGTCCGGACATTTCAACTAATGAAAAACTGTTTTTT.